The clone carrying this TCR beta chain was counted many times. Graves' hyperthyroidism showing no ophthalmopathy progression within 18 months was considered stable. The record originates from a study of T cells in Graves' hyperthyroidism and ophthalmopathy. CDR3 size: 16 residues. Trimming shortened V by 2 bases and J by 3 bases, and 14 bases separated the two germline ends. Germline CDR1 is SGHAT and CDR2 is FQNNGV. What was amplified from RNA transcripts were TCR beta CDR3 regions. A first-round RT-PCR of the TCR CDR3 used the HTBI primer set. TCRdb re-called the multiplex PCR reads with MiXCR, one entry per CDR3 protein. The table lists roughly 660,000 distinct CDR3 sequences, approximately 15% of them singletons, with less than 20% in the top ten.

V and J are TRBV11-2 and TRBJ2-1; D perhaps matches TRBD2 (6 bases). This sequence originates from a man in his fifties with Graves' hyperthyroidism. Material for sequencing was blood. The CDR3: CASSLRERGYYNEQFF. The CDR3 region has the DNA TGTGCCAGCAGCTTACGGGAGCGCGGGTACTACAATGAGCAGTTCTTC.